A selection of T cell receptor beta chains follows, all from one sample in a study of blood T cell repertoires in COVID-19. Sequenced by immunoSEQ multiplex PCR; TCRdb stores in-frame clones only, minus some. Of 120,000 or so clones listed, about nine tenths are singletons. The specimen sequenced was peripheral blood. Source of these receptors: a man in his forties or fifties with acute or convalescent COVID-19. CDR3s include the opening cysteine and the closing phenylalanine or tryptophan. Fields, in order: V gene, J gene, D gene, clone size, CDR3 protein, CDR3 DNA. The D gene is left open where the match is weak. Clone size is not always given. Where it is, it says once, few, many or a class for expanded clones.

>TRBV12-2|TRBJ2-2|NA|NA
CASRQTSTGELFF
TGTGCAAGTCGCCAGACAAGTACCGGGGAGCTGTTTTTT
>TRBV4-1|TRBJ2-7|NA|NA
CASSGPRSYEQYF
TGCGCCAGCAGTGGTCCACGGTCCTACGAGCAGTACTTC
>TRBV19|TRBJ1-5|TRBD1|NA
CASSIVPGGQPQHF
TGTGCCAGTAGTATAGTGCCAGGGGGGCAGCCCCAGCATTTT
>TRBV24-1|TRBJ1-2|NA|NA
CATSVGANYGYTF
TGTGCCACCAGTGTTGGAGCTAACTATGGCTACACCTTC
>TRBV30|TRBJ1-6|TRBD1|NA
CAWKGTGGLNSPLHF
TGTGCCTGGAAAGGGACAGGGGGCCTAAATTCACCCCTCCACTTT
>TRBV6-5|TRBJ1-2|TRBD1|NA
CASSYRPTGFGYTF
TGTGCCAGCAGTTACAGACCGACAGGGTTTGGCTACACCTTC
>TRBV10-3|TRBJ1-3|NA|NA
CAISARGAHGNTIYF
TGTGCCATCAGTGCGCGGGGGGCACATGGAAACACCATATATTTT
>TRBV7-9|TRBJ2-1|NA|NA
CASSYPLRVAVYNEQFF
TGTGCCAGCAGCTACCCCTTGAGGGTAGCGGTCTACAATGAGCAGTTCTTC
>TRBV5-1|TRBJ1-1|NA|NA
CASSPGSRGTEAFF
TGCGCCAGCAGCCCCGGTTCCAGGGGCACTGAAGCTTTCTTT
>TRBV6-6|TRBJ1-3|TRBD1|NA
CASSYPGQGVNTIYF
TGTGCCAGCAGTTATCCCGGACAGGGTGTGAACACCATATATTTT
>TRBV7-2|TRBJ1-2|TRBD1|NA
CASSRPTGLDGYTF
TGTGCCAGCAGCAGACCGACAGGGCTGGATGGCTACACCTTC
>TRBV10-3|TRBJ1-5|TRBD1|NA
CAISEGTDSNQPQHF
TGTGCCATCAGTGAAGGGACAGATAGCAATCAGCCCCAGCATTTT
>TRBV9|TRBJ1-6|NA|NA
CASSVGGGSYNSPLHF
TGTGCCAGCAGCGTGGGGGGGGGCTCCTATAATTCACCCCTCCACTTT
>TRBV19|TRBJ1-4|NA|NA
CASRTGATNEKLFF
TGTGCCAGTCGAACGGGGGCAACTAATGAAAAACTGTTTTTT
>TRBV7-9|TRBJ1-2|NA|few
CASITKSGFGGYTF
TGTGCCAGCATCACGAAGTCCGGGTTCGGCGGCTACACCTTC
>TRBV18|TRBJ1-5|NA|few
CASSPGRVDGQPQHF
TGTGCCAGCTCGCCGGGCAGGGTTGACGGTCAGCCCCAGCATTTT
>TRBV5-8|TRBJ1-1|TRBD1|NA
CASSLSHRGAFF
TGTGCCAGCAGCTTGTCTCACAGGGGAGCTTTCTTT
>TRBV14|TRBJ1-2|TRBD1|NA
CASSARTGWGYGYTF
TGTGCCAGCAGCGCCCGGACAGGGTGGGGCTATGGCTACACCTTC
>TRBV7-8|TRBJ2-2|NA|NA
CASSFRVSNTGELFF
TGTGCCAGCAGCTTCAGGGTTTCGAACACCGGGGAGCTGTTTTTT
>TRBV11-3|TRBJ1-6|TRBD1|NA
CASSFRTGTALHF
TGTGCCAGCAGCTTCCGGACAGGAACGGCCCTCCACTTT
>TRBV19|TRBJ2-1|TRBD2|NA
CASSTSGSFNEQFF
TGTGCCAGTAGTACTAGCGGGTCATTCAATGAGCAGTTCTTC
>TRBV7-9|TRBJ1-1|TRBD1|NA
CASSRQGGEAFF
TGTGCCAGCAGCCGACAGGGGGGCGAAGCTTTCTTT
>TRBV5-1|TRBJ2-1|TRBD2|NA
CASSLVAGGPNEQFF
TGCGCCAGCAGCTTGGTGGCGGGAGGGCCCAATGAGCAGTTCTTC
>TRBV18|TRBJ2-1|TRBD2|NA
CATQRGSSGGSSYNEQFF
TGTGCCACCCAACGAGGCTCTAGCGGGGGAAGCTCCTACAATGAGCAGTTCTTC
>TRBV5-1|TRBJ1-4|NA|NA
CASSLLQSNEKLFF
TGCGCCAGCAGCTTGTTACAGTCTAATGAAAAACTGTTTTTT
>TRBV3-1/TRBV3-2|TRBJ2-7|NA|NA
CASSQDPPGSGEQYF
TGTGCCAGCAGCCAGGACCCCCCAGGGTCGGGCGAGCAGTACTTC
>TRBV30|TRBJ2-7|TRBD1|few
CACQNRGQIYEQYF
TGTGCCTGTCAAAACCGGGGACAGATCTACGAGCAGTACTTC
>TRBV2|TRBJ1-5|TRBD1|NA
CASSEFGLTGGNQPQHF
TGTGCCAGCAGTGAATTCGGACTTACAGGGGGCAATCAGCCCCAGCATTTT
>TRBV30|TRBJ2-2|TRBD1|NA
CAWSGDRRTGELFF
TGTGCCTGGAGCGGGGACAGGCGCACCGGGGAGCTGTTTTTT
>TRBV15|TRBJ1-1|TRBD1|NA
CATSRGDSRNTEAFF
TGTGCCACCAGCAGAGGGGACAGCAGGAACACTGAAGCTTTCTTT
>TRBV7-8|TRBJ1-5|TRBD1|NA
CASSLGDRRNQPQHF
TGTGCCAGCAGCCTGGGGGACAGGCGCAATCAGCCCCAGCATTTT
>TRBV12-3/TRBV12-4|TRBJ2-7|NA|NA
CASSKTGLNEQYF
TGTGCCAGCAGTAAAACAGGGTTGAACGAGCAGTACTTC
>TRBV11-3|TRBJ2-7|NA|few
CASSFSAGYEQYF
TGTGCCAGCAGCTTTTCGGCAGGCTACGAGCAGTACTTC
>TRBV4-3|TRBJ1-5|NA|NA
CASSQQTGINQPQHF
TGCGCCAGCAGCCAACAAACAGGGATCAATCAGCCCCAGCATTTT
>TRBV11-3|TRBJ2-2|TRBD2|NA
CASSLTSGGNTGELFF
TGTGCCAGCAGCCTTACTAGCGGGGGGAACACCGGGGAGCTGTTTTTT
>TRBV7-6|TRBJ2-5|TRBD2|once
CASSVLAGGLGSPETQYF
TGTGCCAGCAGCGTACTAGCGGGGGGGCTTGGTTCGCCAGAGACCCAGTACTTC
>TRBV19|TRBJ1-1|NA|NA
CASRTTGSGTEAFF
TGTGCCAGTAGAACTACAGGGTCGGGGACTGAAGCTTTCTTT
>TRBV7-9|TRBJ2-2|TRBD1|NA
CASSPYRDRGAGELFF
TGTGCCAGCAGCCCATACCGGGACAGGGGAGCCGGGGAGCTGTTTTTT
>TRBV30|TRBJ1-2|NA|NA
CAWSAALSYGYTF
TGTGCCTGGAGTGCCGCCCTTAGTTATGGCTACACCTTC